This is a list of T cell receptor beta chains from one sample in a study of blood T cell repertoires in COVID-19. Profiled with immunoSEQ multiplex PCR; TCRdb holds only in-frame clones, not every one. Of 300,000 to 400,000 clones listed, approximately 89% are singletons. The sample consisted of peripheral blood. The source of these receptors is a woman in her sixties or seventies with COVID-19, enrolled during active disease. CDR3s include the opening cysteine and the closing phenylalanine or tryptophan. A D gene is named only where the DNA matches it firmly. Where a row states a size, it is once, few, many or the class of an expanded clone; other rows omit it.

d_call	clone_size	v_call	j_call	cdr3_aa	cdr3_nt
TRBD1	.	TRBV6-5	TRBJ2-7	CASSWTGTIEQYF	TGTGCCAGCAGTTGGACAGGGACGATCGAGCAGTACTTC
.	few	TRBV5-6	TRBJ2-2	CASSFLDRPDTGELFF	TGTGCCAGCAGCTTCCTAGATAGGCCAGACACCGGGGAGCTGTTTTTT
.	.	TRBV3-1/TRBV3-2	TRBJ1-4	CASSRRGPQTNEKLFF	TGTGCCAGCAGCCGCAGGGGACCCCAAACTAATGAAAAACTGTTTTTT
.	.	TRBV24-1	TRBJ1-5	CATSPPDRSNQPQHF	TGTGCCACCAGCCCCCCAGACAGGAGCAATCAGCCCCAGCATTTT
.	.	TRBV20-1	TRBJ1-6	CSASRGTAEGSPLHF	TGCAGTGCTAGTCGCGGGACCGCTGAGGGGTCACCCCTCCACTTT
TRBD1	.	TRBV15	TRBJ2-4	CATSSLGTGVGIQYF	TGTGCCACCAGCAGTTTGGGGACAGGGGTTGGCATTCAGTACTTC
TRBD1	.	TRBV7-9	TRBJ2-6	CASSLTVGRGSSGANVLTF	TGTGCCAGCAGCCTCACGGTAGGCAGGGGGTCCTCTGGGGCCAACGTCCTGACTTTC
TRBD1	.	TRBV6-5	TRBJ1-6	CASSYKGQPSPLHF	TGTGCCAGCAGTTACAAGGGACAGCCCTCACCCCTCCACTTT
TRBD1	once	TRBV3-1/TRBV3-2	TRBJ1-1	CASSQEKDRGRRNTEAFF	TGTGCCAGCAGCCAAGAGAAGGACAGGGGGCGTAGGAACACTGAAGCTTTCTTT
TRBD1	.	TRBV28	TRBJ1-1	CASRNRGRNTEAFF	TGTGCCAGCAGAAACAGGGGTAGGAACACTGAAGCTTTCTTT
TRBD1	.	TRBV10-3	TRBJ2-2	CAIRGTGLNTGELFF	TGTGCCATCAGAGGGACAGGGCTGAACACCGGGGAGCTGTTTTTT
TRBD1	.	TRBV2	TRBJ1-1	CASNAWTGKTEAFF	TGTGCCAGCAACGCCTGGACAGGAAAGACTGAAGCTTTCTTT
.	.	TRBV5-1	TRBJ2-7	CASRGHSSYEQYF	TGCGCCAGCAGGGGACATTCCTCCTACGAGCAGTACTTC
.	.	TRBV19	TRBJ1-2	CASSLGQGDGYTF	TGTGCCAGTAGTCTGGGTCAAGGGGATGGCTACACCTTC
TRBD1	.	TRBV5-6	TRBJ1-1	CASSLGQGARVTEAFF	TGTGCCAGCAGCTTGGGACAGGGGGCGCGGGTCACTGAAGCTTTCTTT
TRBD1	.	TRBV6-5	TRBJ2-2	CALRTGPNTGELFF	TGTGCCCTCAGGACAGGGCCGAACACCGGGGAGCTGTTTTTT
TRBD2	.	TRBV15	TRBJ2-3	CATSRDLAGEGDTQYF	TGTGCCACCAGCAGAGACCTAGCGGGGGAGGGTGATACGCAGTATTTT
TRBD1	.	TRBV2	TRBJ2-1	CASSEPGQGGNEQFF	TGTGCCAGCAGTGAACCGGGACAGGGGGGGAATGAGCAGTTCTTC
.	.	TRBV30	TRBJ1-1	CAWSVQQNTEAFF	TGTGCCTGGAGTGTACAGCAGAACACTGAAGCTTTCTTT
.	once	TRBV24-1	TRBJ1-6	CATSDLGSARDNSPLHF	TGTGCCACCAGTGATTTAGGGTCGGCCAGGGATAATTCACCCCTCCACTTT
TRBD2	.	TRBV5-1	TRBJ2-5	CASSLDPGAGETQYF	TGCGCCAGCAGCTTAGATCCGGGAGCGGGGGAGACCCAGTACTTC
TRBD1	.	TRBV9	TRBJ1-1	CASSVTGEATEAFF	TGTGCCAGCAGCGTTACAGGGGAGGCCACTGAAGCTTTCTTT
.	.	TRBV6-5	TRBJ1-1	CASTPRHTEAFF	TGTGCCAGCACCCCAAGACATACTGAAGCTTTCTTT
.	.	TRBV6-5	TRBJ2-7	CASTRGPYEQYF	TGTGCCAGCACCCGGGGTCCCTACGAGCAGTACTTC
.	.	TRBV5-1	TRBJ2-3	CASSLSGGGTQYF	TGCGCCAGCAGCTTATCAGGTGGTGGTACGCAGTATTTT
.	.	TRBV5-8	TRBJ1-4	CASSLGGFGANEKLFF	TGTGCCAGCAGCTTGGGCGGGTTTGGAGCTAATGAAAAACTGTTTTTT
.	.	TRBV19	TRBJ1-1	CASSRRFEVNTEAFF	TGTGCCAGTAGTCGCCGCTTTGAGGTGAACACTGAAGCTTTCTTT
TRBD1	.	TRBV29-1	TRBJ1-4	CSTWTGDSSEKLFF	TGCAGCACTTGGACAGGGGATTCGAGTGAAAAACTGTTTTTT
TRBD1	once	TRBV4-1	TRBJ2-7	CASSQDGTGGYEQYF	TGCGCCAGCAGCCAAGATGGGACAGGGGGCTACGAGCAGTACTTC
TRBD1	.	TRBV5-1	TRBJ1-6	CASSDRQGWPASPLHF	TGCGCCAGCAGCGACCGACAGGGCTGGCCTGCTTCACCCCTCCACTTT
TRBD2	.	TRBV6-4	TRBJ2-1	CASSRTSGGALDYNEQFF	TGTGCCAGCAGTCGGACTAGCGGGGGGGCCTTAGACTACAATGAGCAGTTCTTC
.	.	TRBV6-1	TRBJ2-7	CASSVAGTTSYEQYF	TGTGCCAGCAGTGTAGCCGGGACAACCTCCTACGAGCAGTACTTC
.	.	TRBV6-6	TRBJ2-3	CASSYPQGLAQYF	TGTGCCAGCAGTTACCCTCAGGGTTTGGCGCAGTATTTT
.	many	TRBV6-6	TRBJ1-6	CASLESESSYNSPLHF	TGTGCCAGCTTAGAAAGCGAGAGCTCCTATAATTCACCCCTCCACTTT
.	.	TRBV6-5	TRBJ1-2	CASSFPGTRDYGYTF	TGTGCCAGCAGTTTCCCCGGGACAAGAGACTATGGCTACACCTTC
.	.	TRBV5-5	TRBJ1-6	CASSFPGVETLHF	TGTGCCAGCAGCTTTCCAGGGGTGGAAACCCTCCACTTT
TRBD1	once	TRBV5-1	TRBJ2-5	CASSGGTGGRETQYF	TGCGCCAGCAGCGGTGGGACAGGGGGCCGCGAGACCCAGTACTTC
.	.	TRBV4-1	TRBJ1-1	CASSYTPNTEAFF	TGCGCCAGCAGCTACACCCCGAACACTGAAGCTTTCTTT
.	.	TRBV18	TRBJ2-1	CASSRESSYNEQFF	TGTGCCAGCTCCCGGGAGAGCTCCTACAATGAGCAGTTCTTC
.	.	TRBV30	TRBJ2-2	CAWHRESAGELFF	TGTGCCTGGCACAGGGAGAGCGCCGGGGAGCTGTTTTTT
TRBD1	.	TRBV6-1	TRBJ1-2	CASSGVNRGSGAIYGYTF	TGTGCCAGCAGTGGAGTGAACAGGGGAAGTGGAGCGATCTATGGCTACACCTTC
TRBD1	.	TRBV5-1	TRBJ1-3	CASSTSGTGGSGNTIYF	TGCGCCAGCAGCACCTCCGGGACAGGGGGCTCTGGAAACACCATATATTTT
TRBD2	.	TRBV7-3	TRBJ2-3	CASSPNGGTQTDTQYF	TGTGCCAGCAGCCCCAACGGGGGGACCCAAACAGATACGCAGTATTTT
.	.	TRBV2	TRBJ1-2	CASSEGTRSWNSNYGYTF	TGTGCCAGCAGTGAAGGGACAAGGAGCTGGAACAGTAACTATGGCTACACCTTC
.	.	TRBV5-1	TRBJ1-2	CASSPEGSLGYGYTF	TGCGCCAGCAGCCCGGAGGGGTCATTGGGCTATGGCTACACCTTC
.	few	TRBV6-6	TRBJ1-5	CASSYEGRPQHF	TGTGCCAGCAGCTACGAGGGTAGGCCCCAGCATTTT
.	.	TRBV29-1	TRBJ1-2	CSVVRTDYGYTF	TGCAGCGTTGTAAGGACAGACTATGGCTACACCTTC
TRBD2	few	TRBV30	TRBJ2-1	CAWSVAGTTIREQFF	TGTGCCTGGAGTGTAGCGGGGACTACAATACGGGAGCAGTTCTTC
.	.	TRBV9	TRBJ2-2	CASSVVEGGELFF	TGTGCCAGCAGCGTAGTGGAGGGCGGGGAGCTGTTTTTT
TRBD2	.	TRBV5-8	TRBJ2-5	CASSLQAGGQNLHQETQYF	TGTGCCAGCAGCTTGCAAGCGGGGGGGCAAAATTTACATCAAGAGACCCAGTACTTC
TRBD1	.	TRBV15	TRBJ1-2	CATSRAGTGQNYGYTF	TGTGCCACCAGCAGAGCGGGGACAGGACAGAACTATGGCTACACCTTC
TRBD1	.	TRBV27	TRBJ2-2	CASSLYSRDRPSAGELFF	TGTGCCAGCAGTTTATACAGCCGGGACAGGCCTTCAGCCGGGGAGCTGTTTTTT
TRBD1	few	TRBV6-5	TRBJ1-1	CASSLRQGNTEAFF	TGTGCCAGCAGTTTAAGACAGGGGAACACTGAAGCTTTCTTT
TRBD1	.	TRBV2	TRBJ1-2	CASGGDRFNYGYTF	TGTGCCAGCGGGGGGGACAGGTTCAACTATGGCTACACCTTC
TRBD2	once	TRBV5-1	TRBJ2-5	CASSLVAGGQETQYF	TGCGCCAGCAGCTTGGTAGCGGGGGGGCAAGAGACCCAGTACTTC
.	.	TRBV19	TRBJ2-1	CASRVAGMGDEQFF	TGTGCCAGTAGGGTGGCAGGAATGGGCGATGAGCAGTTCTTC
TRBD1	.	TRBV7-6	TRBJ1-1	CASSSPGGVRGTEAFF	TGTGCCAGCAGCTCGCCAGGGGGCGTCAGGGGCACTGAAGCTTTCTTT